Included here is one T cell receptor (beta chain) sequence, with context. This entry is derived from a study of shared clonotypes between healthy human individuals. Measured with immunoSEQ multiplex PCR; TCRdb has only the in-frame clones, and not every one. The sample shows roughly 2.2 million clones, 85% to 95% of them seen only once. Sequencing used naive CD4+ T cells from PBMCs. As to subset: CD45RA+ positively selected. The clonotype originates from a young man in good health. Some clones in this sample may be carry-over from other donors' samples.

The CDR3 here is CASSVGLAGSTDTQYF. CDR3 bases: TGTGCCAGCAGTGTGGGACTAGCGGGATCCACAGATACGCAGTATTTT. This chain joins TRBV2 and TRBJ2-3, with 13 bases that match TRBD2. V gave up 4 bases and J gave up 2 bases; unmatched junction bases: 3. Germline CDR1 is SNHLY and CDR2 is FYNNEI. The CDR3 spans 16 residues.